This TCR beta chain comes out of a study of naive CD8 T cells in extremely preterm neonates (dated by TCRdb to about 2017). About the investigation overall: TCRbeta CDR3 repertoires of sorted naive CD8+ T cells were compared across four age groups: extremely preterm neonates, term neonates, young children and adults. The research as a whole found: Preterm CDR3s were shorter, with fewer N additions and less junctional trimming, and were closer to germline than those of older groups. Preterm neonates had significantly lower iChao1 richness than all other age groups (p < 0.05) and an even clone distribution, indicating a less rich repertoire. As limitations, the authors pointed to a small sample size and variable productive template counts among preterm samples. Prospective longitudinal studies of preterm and term neonates were called for by the authors so that T cell development could be tracked within individuals. A larger fraction of CDR3 nucleotide sequences was shared among preterm neonates (roughly 2.5%) than among term neonates (roughly 0.4%), young children (roughly 0.03%) and adults (about 0.01%).

At the junction V is shortened by 3 bases and J by 0 bases, with 5 bases in between. Looking up the germline V gene yields CDR1 SQVTM and CDR2 ANQGSEA. Including the terminal cysteine and phenylalanine, the CDR3 comprises 12 residues. Kept here is only the CDR3 DNA, which spans 36 bases and is read in frame from base 1. This clone has only one observation. What this receptor recognizes is not known. No base qualities exist here, and no much larger clone lies one base off it. At the DNA level, this CDR3 is encoded by other sequences in the same sample as well. A two-step, bias-controlled multiplex PCR was used to amplify TCRbeta CDR3 regions from genomic DNA. Primers specific for every TRBV and TRBJ gene segment were included in the multiplex PCR. The immunoSEQ Assay was used to generate TCRbeta repertoire data. The study's own analysis went as follows. To merge closely related sequences, reads went through filtering and clustering using a relative-frequency ratio and a modified nearest-neighbor algorithm. IMGT annotation was followed for the assignment of V, D and J genes to CDR3 sequences. Template counts were corrected for PCR amplification bias by normalization and were quantified against synthetic TCR CDR3 analog sequences. Only unique productive sequences, defined as in-frame CDR3 sequences without stop codons, were included in the analyses. The immunoSEQ Analyzer software was used to compute clonality, defined as 1 minus Pielou's evenness, and iChao1 richness. Depending on the Shapiro-Wilk normality results, either Student's t-test or a non-parametric test was run in JMP for statistical testing. The source is immuneACCESS, and TCRdb retained only in-frame sequences with V and J called. Part of the clones is not carried over; for the studies checked, unresolved V genes explain less than half of this, and the remainder is unexplained. The D gene and trimming were derived from the DNA, and the V and J assignments and clone size from that table. Here the sample has tens of thousands of clones; 88% occur a single time. The ten largest clones take up approximately 0.84% of the sample.

The preterm samples were obtained from a handful of extremely preterm deliveries at about 22-28 weeks of gestation. The study excluded pregnancies involving fetal demise, active maternal HSV infection or known maternal HIV infection. A FACSAria III cell sorter was used to sort live, Annexin V-negative naive CD8+ T cells (CD3+CD8+CD45RA+CCR7+). Each sample yielded between roughly 17,000 and 110,000 sorted naive CD8+ T cells. Preassembled standardized sampling kits were used to collect mixed venous-arterial cord blood. Cord blood was held at room temperature, and processing was completed within 4 hours of collection. Ficoll-Paque density gradient centrifugation of diluted blood was used to isolate mononuclear cells. Mononuclear cells were cryopreserved in about 10% DMSO with about 90% FBS and stored long term at -150°C before sorting. After thawing, the cells were stained with Annexin V and with antibodies against CD3, CD8, CCR7 and CD45RA. The DNeasy Blood and Tissue Kit was used to extract genomic DNA from snap-frozen pellets of sorted cells.

The sequenced material came from naive CD8+ T cells from cord blood. This sequence uses TRBV29-1 and TRBJ2-5; the D gene could be either TRBD1 or TRBD2, each agreeing at 5 bases. The TCR originated in a boy who was born preterm. The CDR3 region has the sequence CSVEGHQETQYF. The base sequence is TGCAGCGTTGAGGGACACCAAGAGACCCAGTACTTC.